This T cell receptor (beta chain) came from a study of shared clonotypes between healthy human individuals. Only CD45RO-negative cells positively selected for CCR7 counted as naive CD8 cells, so terminally differentiated effector memory CD45RA+ cells were excluded. The repertoire was sequenced with immunoSEQ multiplex PCR; TCRdb's copy has only in-frame clones and lacks some. The data contain 1.5 million to 2.5 million clones, roughly 94% of them singletons. V dropped 0 bases and J dropped 1 base, with 4 bases sitting between them. Germline CDR1 is SGHRS and CDR2 is YFSETQ. The length of the CDR3 is 13 residues.

The V and J genes are TRBV5-1 and TRBJ2-5; D remains ambiguous. The receptor was derived from a man between 18 and 29 years old in good health. Sequenced material: naive CD8+ T cells sorted from blood. In DNA, the CDR3 is TGCGCCAGCAGCTTGGTGGGCCAAGAGACCCAGTACTTC. Encoded protein: CASSLVGQETQYF.